These 3 T cell receptor beta chains originate from one sample sequenced in a study of response to subunit inactivated influenza vaccine. TCRdb re-called the RT-PCR reads through MiXCR, storing one row per CDR3 protein. Of fewer than 350,000 distinct CDR3 sequences listed, just over 20% were seen once; the top ten hold roughly 10%. The material was PBMCs from blood, obtained about 20 months after vaccination. These receptors originate from a man aged 50-75 years who received an inactivated influenza vaccine.

The chain combines TRBV9 with TRBJ1-5, with 7 bases fitting TRBD1. The CDR3 length is 14 residues. Germline lookup yields CDR1 SGDLS and CDR2 YYNGEE. After removal of 4 bases from V and 6 bases from J, the junction contained 7 bases not matched to a gene. Here the CDR3 reads CASSPGGGPQPQHF. CDR3 nucleotide sequence: TGTGCCAGCAGCCCAGGGGGGGGCCCTCAGCCCCAGCATTTT.

There are a few counts of this clonotype. One junction end does not reproduce the germline sequence, and a read error may be involved. V gene TRBV7-2 combines with J gene TRBJ2-1; 7 positions agree with TRBD2. The CDR3 has 14 amino acids. Germline CDR1 is SGHTA and CDR2 is FQGNSA. CDR3 sequence reads: CASSLNGEGGEQFF. In DNA, the CDR3 is TGCGCCAGCAGCTTGAACGGGGAGGGAGGTGAGCAGTTCTTC.

This chain links TRBV27 with TRBJ1-1, with a weak D call TRBD1 (5 bases). The CDR3 spans 14 residues. Germline assignment: CDR1 MNHEY and CDR2 SMNVEV (reference sequence). V lost 6 bases and J lost 10, with 21 bases in between. DNA of the CDR3: TGTGCCAGCAGGGTCTTTTTTGAGCGGGACCCAGCTTTCTTT. Its translation is CASRVFFERDPAFF.